This T cell receptor beta chain was sequenced during a study of glioma-infiltrating T cells. Study in general: Approximately 920,000 peripheral T cells were targeted at roughly 4.5- to 10-fold coverage.

Amplification of TCR alpha and beta CDR3 regions from RNA used iRepertoire nested multiplex PCR. For one-step reverse transcription and amplification, roughly 85-450 ng of tissue mRNA or PBMC total RNA was used. TCRdb ran MiXCR on the multiplex PCR reads and lists one entry per CDR3 protein. The table lists more than 350,000 distinct CDR3 sequences, 41% of them singletons. Findings of the study overall: Only very few CDR3 sequences appeared in both tissue and blood.

On this clonotype itself: Its antigen is still unknown.

Trimming took 6 bases from V and 3 from J, leaving 8 bases between them. This CDR3 comprises 13 residues. This chain joins TRBV12-3 or TRBV12-4 and TRBJ2-2; unclear D gene. The receptor was isolated from a human donor with low-grade glioma or glioblastoma, undergoing nonglioma brain surgery, or in good health (not recorded which). Material: glioma tissue, nonneoplastic brain tissue, or PBMCs (not recorded which). The CDR3 bases are TGTGCCAGCAGCCCCATAGACACCGGGGAGCTGTTTTTT. Translated: CASSPIDTGELFF.